This T cell receptor (beta chain) was sequenced during a study of T cell responses to AZD1222 COVID-19 vaccine. There are 17 residues in the CDR3. The germline V gene has CDR1 GTSNPN and CDR2 SVGIG (reference sequence). The V end was cut by 1 base, the J end by 0 bases, with 16 bases between. Repertoires were generated with immunoSEQ multiplex PCR, while TCRdb's copy carries only in-frame clones and drops some. The data contain 75,000 to 95,000 clones, roughly 90% of them seen just once; the ten biggest clones take up 4.2%. Source: peripheral blood, taken on day 0 of AZD1222 vaccination. V usage is TRBV30 and J usage is TRBJ2-1; no clear D gene. This clonotype was sampled from an adult in good health. CDR3 sequence reads: CAWSAYSSISSYNEQFF. The CDR3, as DNA: TGTGCCTGGAGTGCTTACTCATCAATCTCCTCCTACAATGAGCAGTTCTTC.